This T cell receptor (beta chain) was profiled in a study of T cells of healthy individuals. Note on this clonotype: Given a much more abundant clone one base away, this may be a read error.

TCRdb ran MiXCR on the 5' RACE reads and lists one entry per CDR3 protein. The table includes tens of thousands of distinct CDR3 sequences, roughly 14% detected once. This CDR3 spans 13 amino acids. The germline V gene has CDR1 KGHSH and CDR2 LQKENI. The origin of this receptor is a human donor in good health. This chain connects TRBV18 to TRBJ2-6; a weak D match, TRBD1 (5 bases). DNA for the CDR3: TGTGCCAGCTCACCTTCTGGGGCCAACGTCCTGAATTTC. This encodes CASSPSGANVLNF. The whole variable domain, remainder taken from reference TRBV18 and TRBJ2-6, is NAGVMQNPRHLVRRRGQEARLRCSPMKGHSHVYWYRQLPEEGLKFMVYLQKENIIDESGMPKERFSAEFPKEGPSILRIQQVVRGDSAAYFCASSPSGANVLNFGAGSRLTVL.